This T cell receptor beta chain came from a study of cytomegalovirus exposure and HLA in healthy donors. Germline V gene sequence: CDR1 ENHRY, CDR2 SYGVKD. Losses at the gene ends were 3 bases for V and 3 bases for J; bases not matched to a gene: 3. CDR3 length equals 15 residues. Study-level findings and limits: One variant, a missense change in DCLRE1C, was linked in a later analysis to TCR beta V- and J-gene trimming. Cytomegalovirus-associated TCR beta chains were listed, numbering some 180.

Concerning this clone: Its antigen is not identified.

Primers included in the PCR were 60 Vbeta and 13 Jbeta primers. The repertoire was sequenced with immunoSEQ multiplex PCR; TCRdb's copy has only in-frame clones and lacks some. This sample carries more than 150,000 clones, about 90% of them seen once, and the ten largest clones take around 0.21%. The clonotype was recovered from a girl under three years old in good health and CMV-seronegative. Sequencing was done on a sample of PBMCs. The gene calls are TRBV10-3 and TRBJ2-2, with 8 bases matching TRBD1. The DNA for the CDR3 is TGTGCCATCAGTGACAGGGGGCGTGACACCGGGGAGCTGTTTTTT. It is translated as CAISDRGRDTGELFF.